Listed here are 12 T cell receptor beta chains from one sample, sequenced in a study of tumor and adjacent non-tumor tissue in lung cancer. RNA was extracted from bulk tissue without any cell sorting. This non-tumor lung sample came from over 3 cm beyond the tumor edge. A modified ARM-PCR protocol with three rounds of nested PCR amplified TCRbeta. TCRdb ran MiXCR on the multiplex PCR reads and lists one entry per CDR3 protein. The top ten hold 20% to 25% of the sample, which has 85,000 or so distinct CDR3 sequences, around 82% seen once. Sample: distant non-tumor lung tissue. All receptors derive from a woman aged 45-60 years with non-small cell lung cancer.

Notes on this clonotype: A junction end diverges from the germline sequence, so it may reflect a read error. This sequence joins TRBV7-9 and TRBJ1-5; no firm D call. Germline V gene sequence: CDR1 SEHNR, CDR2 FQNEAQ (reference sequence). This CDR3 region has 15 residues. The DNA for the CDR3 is TGTGCCGGCAGCTTAGGGTCCCCCGGGAATCAGCCCCAGCATTTT. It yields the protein CAGSLGSPGNQPQHF.

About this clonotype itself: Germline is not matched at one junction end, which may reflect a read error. Here the CDR3 DNA reads TGTGTCAGCAGTGAAGCGACCTTTAATATTAGGGTTCATGAGCCCCAGCATTTT. As protein: CVSSEATFNIRVHEPQHF. V is TRBV6-1 and J is TRBJ1-5; no firm D call. Germline lookup yields CDR1 MNHNS and CDR2 SASEGT. The CDR3 runs 18 residues.

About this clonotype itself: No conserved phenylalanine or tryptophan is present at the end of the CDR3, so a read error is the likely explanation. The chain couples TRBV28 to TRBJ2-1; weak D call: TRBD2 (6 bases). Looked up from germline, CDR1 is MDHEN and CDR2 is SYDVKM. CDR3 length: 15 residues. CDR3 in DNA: TGTGCCAGGAGTTTAAGGGCGGGAAATTCTAATGAGCAGTTCCTC. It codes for CARSLRAGNSNEQFL.

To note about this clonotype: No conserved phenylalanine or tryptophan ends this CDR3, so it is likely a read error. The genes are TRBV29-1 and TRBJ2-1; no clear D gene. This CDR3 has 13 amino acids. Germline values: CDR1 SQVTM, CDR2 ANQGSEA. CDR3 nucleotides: TGTGGCGTCCCCCGGGCTACGAACAATGAGCAGTTCTTA. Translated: CGVPRATNNEQFL.

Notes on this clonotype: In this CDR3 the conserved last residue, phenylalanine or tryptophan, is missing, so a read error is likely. CDR3 sequence (DNA): TGTGCCAGCAGCCGTACCGGGAAGGAGGACAATGAGCAGTTCTTA. This codes for CASSRTGKEDNEQFL. The chain joins TRBV11-1 to TRBJ2-1; a weak D match, TRBD2 (5 bases). Germline lookup yields CDR1 SGHAT and CDR2 FQDESV (reference sequence). The CDR3 contains 15 residues. V was cut by 5 bases and J by 5 bases, with 16 bases left in between.

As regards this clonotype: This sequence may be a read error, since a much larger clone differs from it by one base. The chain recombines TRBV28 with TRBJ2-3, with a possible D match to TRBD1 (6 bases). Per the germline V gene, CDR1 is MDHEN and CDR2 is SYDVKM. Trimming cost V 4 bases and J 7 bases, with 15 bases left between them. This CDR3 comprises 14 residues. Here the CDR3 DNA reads TGTGCCAGCAGTTCCCAGGTCGACAGGAATACGCAGTATTTT. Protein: CASSSQVDRNTQYF. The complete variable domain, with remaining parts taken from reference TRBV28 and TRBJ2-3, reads DVKVTQSSRYLVKRTGEKVFLECVQDMDHENMFWYRQDPGLGLRLIYFSYDVKMKEKGDIPEGYSVSREKKERFSLILESASTNQTSMYLCASSSQVDRNTQYFGPGTRLTVL.

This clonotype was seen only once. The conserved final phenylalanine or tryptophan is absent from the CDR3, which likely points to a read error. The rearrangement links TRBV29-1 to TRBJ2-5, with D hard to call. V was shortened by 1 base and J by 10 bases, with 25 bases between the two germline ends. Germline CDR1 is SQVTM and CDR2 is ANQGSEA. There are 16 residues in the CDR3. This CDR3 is CSVEGGGVPREDIQYL. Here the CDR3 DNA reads TGCAGCGTTGAAGGAGGTGGAGTGCCCCGAGAAGATATCCAGTACTTA.

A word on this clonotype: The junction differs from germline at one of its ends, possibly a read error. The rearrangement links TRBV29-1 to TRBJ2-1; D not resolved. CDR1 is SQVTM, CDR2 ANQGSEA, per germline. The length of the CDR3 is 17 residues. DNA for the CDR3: TGCAGCGTTGAAGATCTAGAAGTGTGGTGCTCCTACAATGATCAGTTCTTC. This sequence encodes CSVEDLEVWCSYNDQFF.

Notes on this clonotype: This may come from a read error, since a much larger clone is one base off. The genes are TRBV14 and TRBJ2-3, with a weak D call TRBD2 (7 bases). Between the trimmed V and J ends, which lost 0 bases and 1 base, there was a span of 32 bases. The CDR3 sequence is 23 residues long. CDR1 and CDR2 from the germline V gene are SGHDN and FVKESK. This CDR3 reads CASSQDRRGLKFRGGGGTDTQYF. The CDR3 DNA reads TGTGCCAGCAGCCAAGATCGACGCGGTCTGAAGTTCAGGGGAGGGGGAGGCACAGATACGCAGTATTTT.

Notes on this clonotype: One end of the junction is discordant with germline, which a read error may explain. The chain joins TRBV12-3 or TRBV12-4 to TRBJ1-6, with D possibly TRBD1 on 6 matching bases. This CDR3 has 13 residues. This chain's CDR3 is CASRWTANSPLHF. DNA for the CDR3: TGTGCCAGCAGATGGACAGCTAATTCACCACTCCACTTT.

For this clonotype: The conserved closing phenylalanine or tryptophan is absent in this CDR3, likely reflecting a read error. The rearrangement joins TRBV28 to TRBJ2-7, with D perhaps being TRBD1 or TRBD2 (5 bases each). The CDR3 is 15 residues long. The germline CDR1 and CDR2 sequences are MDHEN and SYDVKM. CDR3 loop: CSSSFHRDGTYEQYL. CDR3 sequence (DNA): TGTTCCAGCAGTTTCCACCGGGACGGGACCTATGAGCAGTACTTA.

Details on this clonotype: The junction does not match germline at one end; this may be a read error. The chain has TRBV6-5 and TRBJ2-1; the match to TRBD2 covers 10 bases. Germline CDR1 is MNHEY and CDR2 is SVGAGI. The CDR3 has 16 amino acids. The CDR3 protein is CASNSEAGGPHNKQFF. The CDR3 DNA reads TGTGCCAGCAACTCCGAAGCGGGAGGGCCGCACAATAAGCAGTTCTTC.